The TCR beta chain described here comes from a study of molecular identifiers for immune sequencing clone quantification. Sorting captured naive CD8 T cells as CD8+CD4-CCR7+CD45RA+. TCRdb re-analysed the PCR reads in MiXCR, keeping a single row per CDR3 protein. The data hold roughly 630,000 distinct CDR3 sequences, with approximately 24% observed a single time. This clonotype was found many times. Antigen: not known. CDR1 is MGHRA, CDR2 YSYEKL, per germline. The length of the CDR3 is 15 residues. Trimming cost V 4 bases and J 5 bases; bases outside gene matches: 10. Study results and limitations: Detectable among about a million naive cells, according to reports, was Jurkat TCR RNA spiked in from one cell.

The rearrangement joins TRBV4-1 to TRBJ2-5; TRBD1 aligns across 7 bases. This TCR was sampled from a human donor in good health. Some libraries in this study had Jurkat cell RNA spiked in. The specimen sequenced was naive CD8+ T cells from blood, with Jurkat cell RNA spiked in. The subset: FACS-sorted CD8+CD4-CCR7+CD45RA+ naive T cells. The CDR3 loop is CASSLLQGRPETQYF. Here the CDR3 DNA reads TGCGCCAGCAGCCTATTACAGGGGAGACCGGAGACCCAGTACTTC.